Below, 20 T cell receptor beta chains from the same sample are listed, as sequenced in a study of T cell clonotyping in hematopoietic cell transplantation. TCRdb's copy holds only in-frame clones and misses some; the assay was immunoSEQ multiplex PCR. This sample has several thousand clones, with approximately 20% found just once. The sample was peripheral blood mononuclear cells, taken 30 days after allogeneic stem cell transplant. All receptors come from a male patient in his fifties or sixties who had an allogeneic stem cell transplant from a related donor, so the T cells may come from the graft donor. Some clones in this sample may be carry-over from other donors' samples.

The chain joins TRBV30 to TRBJ2-7; possibly TRBD1 for D (6 bases). This CDR3 spans 13 amino acids. V lost 4 bases and J 2 bases, leaving 12 bases between the germline ends. CDR1 and CDR2 (germline): GTSNPN, SVGIG (reference sequence). CDR3 in DNA: TGTGCCTGGATTCGTGACAGGCCCTACGAGCAGTACTTC. The encoded protein is CAWIRDRPYEQYF. Filled out from reference TRBV30 and TRBJ2-7, the complete variable domain reads SQTIHQWPATLVQPVGSPLSLECTVEGTSNPNLYWYRQAAGRGLQLLFYSVGIGQISSEVPQNLSASRPQDRQFILSSKKLLLSDSGFYLCAWIRDRPYEQYFGPGTRLTVT.

V is TRBV30 and J is TRBJ2-1; perhaps TRBD2 as D (5 bases). Germline loops: CDR1 GTSNPN, CDR2 SVGIG (reference sequence). The CDR3 is made up of 12 amino acids. The germline V and J ends were trimmed by 0 bases and 6 bases, with 6 bases remaining between them. The CDR3 DNA follows: TGTGCCTGGAGTGTACGGGGCAATGAGCAGTTCTTC. This translates into CAWSVRGNEQFF.

The rearrangement links TRBV11-2 to TRBJ1-2; 9 nucleotides line up with TRBD1. This CDR3 comprises 15 residues. The V gene's germline CDR1 is SGHAT and CDR2 FQNNGV. V was pared by 5 bases and J by 4 bases, with 8 bases of the junction left unmatched. CDR3 sequence (DNA): TGTGCCAGCAGCCCTACGACAGGGGGATTCTATGGCTACACCTTC. This encodes CASSPTTGGFYGYTF.

The chain links TRBV30 to TRBJ1-2, with 11 positions matching TRBD1. The germline gives CDR1 GTSNPN, CDR2 SVGIG (reference sequence). The CDR3 covers 12 residues. J lost 10 bases, V lost 7 bases, and 8 bases had no gene match. CDR3 amino acids: CAFPGTGGTYTF. CDR3 nucleotide sequence: TGTGCCTTCCCCGGGACAGGGGGTACCTACACCTTC.

This clone was counted a single time. The genes are TRBV30 and TRBJ1-1; no clear D. CDR1 is GTSNPN and CDR2 is SVGIG in the germline V gene (reference sequence). The CDR3 covers 13 residues. Trimming pared 5 bases from V and 0 bases from J, leaving 10 bases between. The CDR3 nucleotides read TGTGCCTGGTCACCGGGTATGAACACTGAAGCTTTCTTT. Protein product: CAWSPGMNTEAFF.

This clone was seen only a few times. This sequence joins TRBV6-1 and TRBJ2-5; D assignment may be TRBD1 or TRBD2 (7 bases each). V lost 7 bases and J lost 5, with 14 bases in between. There are 13 residues in the CDR3. CDR1 is MNHNS and CDR2 is SASEGT in the germline V gene. In nucleotides, the CDR3 is TGTGCCAGCAACAGGGGAGGGCGGGAGACCCAGTACTTC. It translates to CASNRGGRETQYF.

In its sample, this clone was seen a few times. The V call is TRBV30, the J call TRBJ1-1; the D is unclear. The germline V gene has CDR1 GTSNPN and CDR2 SVGIG (reference sequence). The V gene lost 5 bases and the J gene lost 0 bases, with 10 bases spanning the gap. This CDR3 is 13 amino acids long. The CDR3 reads CAWDRGLNTEAFF. The CDR3 DNA is TGTGCCTGGGACCGAGGTTTGAACACTGAAGCTTTCTTT.

This rearrangement joins TRBV14 to TRBJ2-5; D not resolved. Germline V lookup: CDR1 SGHDN, CDR2 FVKESK. CDR3 size: 12 residues. V shed 1 base and J shed 5 bases, with 5 bases lying between them. CDR3 loop: CASSQVLETQYF. The CDR3 region has the DNA TGTGCCAGCAGCCAAGTGTTGGAGACCCAGTACTTC.

This clone has only a few counts. The J gene is TRBJ1-4, the V gene TRBV29-1, with 10 bases fitting TRBD1. Germline V lookup: CDR1 SQVTM, CDR2 ANQGSEA. CDR3 length: 13 amino acids. J lost 14 bases, V lost 6 bases, and 12 bases had no gene match. The CDR3 region is CSVRTGGSMTLFF. The CDR3 region has the DNA TGCAGCGTGAGGACAGGGGGTTCTATGACTCTGTTTTTT.

This clone appeared a few times. J is TRBJ2-7 and V is TRBV29-1, with TRBD1 matching 7 bases. Germline V gives CDR1 SQVTM, CDR2 ANQGSEA. With 3 bases clipped from V and 4 bases from J, the junction kept 0 bases outside the gene matches. This CDR3 region has 11 residues. CDR3 amino acids: CSVEGQYEQYF. In DNA, the CDR3 is TGCAGCGTTGAGGGACAGTACGAGCAGTACTTC.

This clone has more than one count but fewer than ten. The chain uses TRBV28 and TRBJ1-2; maybe TRBD1 (5 bases). The CDR3 length is 14 residues. CDR1 and CDR2 from the germline V gene are MDHEN and SYDVKM. V was cut by 6 bases and J by 4 bases, with 15 bases left in between. Here the CDR3 DNA reads TGTGCCAGCAGGAAACAGGCCCTGACCTATGGCTACACCTTC. As protein: CASRKQALTYGYTF.

This clone was recorded a few times. The chain uses TRBV6-5 and TRBJ1-4; no clear D. The CDR3 length is 13 residues. The V gene's germline CDR1 is MNHEY and CDR2 SVGAGI. Between the trimmed V and J ends, which lost 1 base and 6 bases, there was a span of 6 bases. The CDR3 loop reads CASSYLGDEKLFF. The CDR3 nucleotides read TGTGCCAGCAGTTACTTGGGTGATGAAAAACTGTTTTTT.

This clone is medium-sized within its sample. The chain recombines TRBV4-2 with TRBJ2-3; perhaps TRBD2 as D (6 bases). V was shortened by 4 bases and J by 2 bases, with 19 bases between the two germline ends. Germline assignment: CDR1 LGHNA and CDR2 YNFKEQ. The CDR3 runs 17 residues. The CDR3 sequence: CASSPKRRTTYTDTQYF. CDR3 nucleotides: TGTGCCAGCAGCCCTAAGCGCCGGACTACCTACACAGATACGCAGTATTTT.

By proportion, this clone is medium-sized. The chain combines TRBV10-3 with TRBJ2-7; 8 bases are shared with TRBD1. Per the germline V gene, CDR1 is ENHRY and CDR2 is SYGVKD. The CDR3 totals 15 residues. Germline trimming cut 9 bases from V and 6 bases from J; bases unmatched to any gene: 16. CDR3 DNA sequence: TGTGCCATAGGACAGGGTTCTCCCCCGCCTCTCGAGCAGTACTTC. It translates to CAIGQGSPPPLEQYF.

The V call is TRBV7-8, the J call TRBJ2-1; TRBD2 might be the D (5 bases). Between the trimmed V and J ends, which lost 5 bases and 5 bases, there was a span of 22 bases. From germline, CDR1 is SGHVS and CDR2 FQNEAQ. This CDR3 is 17 amino acids long. The CDR3 nucleotides are TGTGCCAGCAGCCCCGGTCGGTTGGCGGGCGGCCACAATGAGCAGTTCTTC. It codes for CASSPGRLAGGHNEQFF. Full variable domain (outside the CDR3, taken from reference TRBV7-8 and TRBJ2-1): GAGVSQSPRYKVAKRGQDVALRCDPISGHVSLFWYQQALGQGPEFLTYFQNEAQLDKSGLPSDRFFAERPEGSVSTLKIQRTQQEDSAVYLCASSPGRLAGGHNEQFFGPGTRLTVL.

The chain is built from TRBV30 and TRBJ2-3; D call uncertain. The CDR3 spans 14 residues. V was cut by 0 bases and J by 1 base, with 8 bases left in between. The V gene's germline CDR1 is GTSNPN and CDR2 SVGIG (reference sequence). The CDR3 region is CAWSVNWGTDTQYF. The CDR3 coding sequence is TGTGCCTGGAGTGTAAACTGGGGCACAGATACGCAGTATTTT.

This clone was counted a few times. CDR3 in DNA: TGTGCCAGCAGTGAAAAGTCGAAGCGGAGCTCCTACAATGAGCAGTTCTTC. It yields the protein CASSEKSKRSSYNEQFF. The chain joins TRBV25-1 to TRBJ2-1, with D possibly matching TRBD2 (5 bases). Germline values: CDR1 MGHDK, CDR2 SYGVNS. This CDR3 is 17 amino acids long. The V end was cut by 2 bases, the J end by 0 bases, with 14 bases between.

This clone has more than one count but fewer than ten. The V call is TRBV9, the J call TRBJ1-4; 7 nucleotides agree with TRBD1. Germline V gene data show CDR1 as SGDLS and CDR2 as YYNGEE. The V gene end was trimmed by 8 bases and the J gene end by 7 bases; junction bases not matched to a gene: 11. This CDR3 is 14 amino acids long. As DNA, the CDR3 is TGTGCCAGTAGCCGACAGGGACATGGTGAAAAACTGTTTTTT. Encoded protein: CASSRQGHGEKLFF.

This clone was counted a few times. This chain uses TRBV29-1 with TRBJ2-7, with D perhaps given as TRBD1 or TRBD2 (5 bases each). The CDR3 has 16 amino acids. The germline CDR1 and CDR2 sequences are SQVTM and ANQGSEA. Trimming took off 6 bases at V and 0 bases at J, with 21 bases between the two ends. CDR3 sequence: CSVQGTPALPSYEQYF. The CDR3 DNA is TGCAGCGTGCAAGGGACGCCTGCTCTACCCTCCTACGAGCAGTACTTC.

The gene calls are TRBV29-1 and TRBJ2-7; 8 bases are shared with TRBD2. Germline V gene lookup returns CDR1 SQVTM and CDR2 ANQGSEA. The CDR3 totals 12 residues. J lost 7 bases, V lost 6 bases, and 8 bases had no gene match. CDR3 sequence: CSVERGSEEQYF. The CDR3 region has the DNA TGCAGCGTGGAGCGGGGGTCGGAGGAGCAGTACTTC.